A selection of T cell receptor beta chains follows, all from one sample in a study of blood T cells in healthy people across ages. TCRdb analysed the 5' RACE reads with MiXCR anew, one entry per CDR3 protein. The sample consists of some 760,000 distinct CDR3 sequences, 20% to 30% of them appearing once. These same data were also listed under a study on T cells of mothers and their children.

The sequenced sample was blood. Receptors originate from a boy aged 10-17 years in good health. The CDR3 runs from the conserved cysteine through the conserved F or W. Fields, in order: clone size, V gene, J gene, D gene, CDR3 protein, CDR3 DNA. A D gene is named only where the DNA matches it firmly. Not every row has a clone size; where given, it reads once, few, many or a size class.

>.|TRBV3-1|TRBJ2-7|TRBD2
CASSQASGYFHEQYF
TGTGCCAGCAGCCAAGCTAGCGGGTATTTCCACGAGCAGTACTTC
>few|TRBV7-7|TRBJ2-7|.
CASSSIRESGPYEQYF
TGTGCTAGCAGCTCGATCCGGGAGTCTGGACCCTACGAGCAGTACTTC
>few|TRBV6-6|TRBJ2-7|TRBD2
CASSTLWGGKDEQYF
TGTGCCAGCAGTACCCTCTGGGGGGGAAAAGACGAGCAGTACTTC
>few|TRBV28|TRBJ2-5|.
CASTGPQETQYF
TGTGCCAGCACCGGGCCTCAAGAGACCCAGTACTTC
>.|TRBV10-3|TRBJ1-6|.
CAISESPRMTYNSPLHF
TGTGCCATCAGTGAGTCTCCTCGTATGACCTATAATTCACCCCTCCACTTT
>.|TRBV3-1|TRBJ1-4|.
CASSQDFRVANEKLFF
TGTGCCAGCAGCCAAGATTTCAGGGTGGCTAATGAAAAACTGTTTTTT
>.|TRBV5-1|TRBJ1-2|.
CASSPVSPGSYGYTF
TGCGCCAGCAGCCCCGTTTCTCCAGGATCCTATGGCTACACCTTC
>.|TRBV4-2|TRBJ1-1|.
CASSHLGHGQNTEAFF
TGTGCCAGCAGCCACCTTGGACACGGCCAGAACACTGAAGCTTTCTTT
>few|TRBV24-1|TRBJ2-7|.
CATSDPGLGDEQYF
TGTGCCACCAGTGACCCGGGCCTAGGGGACGAGCAGTACTTC
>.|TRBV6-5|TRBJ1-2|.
CASSYASNYGHTF
TGTGCCAGCAGTTATGCCTCTAACTATGGCCACACCTTC
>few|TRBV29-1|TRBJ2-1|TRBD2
CSPMRSGRHNEQFF
TGCAGCCCCATGCGGAGCGGGAGACACAATGAGCAGTTCTTC
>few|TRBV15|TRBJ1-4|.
CATSKKGLTNEKLFF
TGTGCCACCAGCAAGAAAGGGCTTACTAATGAAAAACTGTTTTTT
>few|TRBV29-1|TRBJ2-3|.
CSAAFRGGSTDTQYF
TGCAGCGCCGCTTTTCGAGGGGGGAGCACAGATACGCAGTATTTT
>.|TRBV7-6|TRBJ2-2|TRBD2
CASSLALAGGLNTGELFF
TGTGCCAGCAGCTTGGCATTGGCGGGAGGGTTGAACACCGGGGAGCTGTTTTTT
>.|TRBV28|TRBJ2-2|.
CASSPDDLNTGELFF
TGTGCCAGCAGTCCGGACGACCTGAACACCGGGGAGCTGTTTTTT
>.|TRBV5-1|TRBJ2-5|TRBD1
CASSTRTGGGQETQYF
TGCGCCAGCAGCACCCGGACAGGGGGAGGGCAAGAGACCCAGTACTTC
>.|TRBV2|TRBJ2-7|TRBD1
CASEATGEVWQYF
TGTGCCAGCGAGGCCACAGGGGAAGTATGGCAGTACTTC
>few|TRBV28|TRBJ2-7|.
CASSFAGSLSYEQYF
TGTGCCAGCAGTTTTGCAGGATCGCTTAGCTACGAGCAGTACTTC
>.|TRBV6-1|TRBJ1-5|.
CASPWGMGNQPQHF
TGTGCCAGCCCGTGGGGGATGGGCAATCAGCCCCAGCATTTT
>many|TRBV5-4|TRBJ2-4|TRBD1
CASSSDRVGENIQYF
TGTGCCAGCAGCTCGGACAGGGTGGGGGAAAACATTCAGTACTTC
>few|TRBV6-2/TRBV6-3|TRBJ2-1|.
CASSFRPLTGNEQFF
TGTGCCAGCAGTTTCCGCCCGTTAACAGGGAATGAGCAGTTCTTC
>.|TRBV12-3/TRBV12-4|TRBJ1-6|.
CASSPTPPTLHF
TGTGCCAGCAGCCCAACACCTCCGACCCTCCACTTT
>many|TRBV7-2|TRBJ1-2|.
CASSLRRDGYTF
TGTGCCAGCAGCTTAAGAAGGGATGGCTACACCTTC
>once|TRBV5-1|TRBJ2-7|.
CASSLGTGHASYEQYF
TGCGCCAGCAGCTTGGGGACGGGCCACGCCTCATACGAGCAGTACTTC
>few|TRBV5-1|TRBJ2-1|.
CASSLAVGQGYNEQFF
TGCGCCAGCAGCTTGGCGGTGGGGCAGGGGTACAATGAGCAGTTCTTC
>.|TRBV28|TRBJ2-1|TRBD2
CASSLLEGLAGYNEQFF
TGTGCCAGCAGTTTACTTGAGGGACTAGCGGGCTACAATGAGCAGTTCTTC